A single sample gave rise to the 8 T cell receptor beta chains below, sequenced in a study of T-cell memory formation after mild COVID-19. One entry per CDR3 protein, called by TCRdb with MiXCR from the 5' RACE reads. The repertoire includes some 350,000 distinct CDR3 sequences, roughly 13% of them detected once, and 20% to 25% sits in the top ten. The sequenced material came from PBMCs or a T cell subset sorted from them (not recorded which). These receptors originate from a man aged 18 to 30 who had mild COVID-19 (a few samples of this study predate the infection). Cell type and time point are not known.

The rearrangement links TRBV3-1 to TRBJ1-3, with TRBD1 matching 7 bases. The CDR3 is 16 amino acids. J gave up 0 bases and V 1 base, and 3 bases lay outside the gene matches. Germline loops: CDR1 LGHDT, CDR2 YNNKEL (reference sequence). The CDR3 loop reads CASSQGGQHSGNTIYF. DNA of the CDR3: TGTGCCAGCAGCCAAGGGGGACAGCACTCTGGAAACACCATATATTTT. Full variable domain (outside the CDR3, taken from reference TRBV3-1 and TRBJ1-3): DTAVSQTPKYLVTQMGNDKSIKCEQNLGHDTMYWYKQDSKKFLKIMFSYNNKELIINETVPNRFSPKSPDKAHLNLHINSLELGDSAVYFCASSQGGQHSGNTIYFGEGSWLTVV.

The genes are TRBV7-9 and TRBJ1-2; the match to TRBD1 covers 8 bases. The germline CDR1 and CDR2 sequences are SEHNR and FQNEAQ (reference sequence). The CDR3 loop spans 13 amino acids. Trimming at V came to 4 bases and at J to 4 bases, leaving 2 bases not matched to a gene. The CDR3 DNA reads TGTGCCAGCAGCTCGGGACAGGTCTATGGCTACACCTTC. Translating it yields CASSSGQVYGYTF.

This clonotype was observed a handful of times. The genes are TRBV12-3 or TRBV12-4 and TRBJ2-5; 8 nucleotides agree with TRBD2. The CDR3 spans 18 residues. The V segment lost 3 bases and the J segment 2 bases; nucleotides outside the gene matches: 14. CDR3 nucleotides: TGTGCCAGCAGTTTGGTTTGGTGGAGCGGGGGTGCGCAAGAGACCCAGTACTTC. Its protein is CASSLVWWSGGAQETQYF.

The chain combines TRBV4-1 with TRBJ1-1; D gene ambiguous. Trimming pared 1 base from V and 5 bases from J, leaving 17 bases between. Germline assignment: CDR1 MGHRA and CDR2 YSYEKL. The CDR3 has 16 residues. Here the CDR3 reads CASSQGIGRTYTEAFF. The CDR3 DNA sequence: TGCGCCAGCAGCCAAGGGATCGGGAGAACTTATACTGAAGCTTTCTTT.

V gene TRBV20-1 combines with J gene TRBJ2-7, with TRBD2 identical over 9 bases. V shed 2 bases, J shed 2 bases, and the junction held 1 base outside the gene matches. In germline, CDR1 is DFQATT, CDR2 SNEGSKA (reference sequence). There are 13 residues in the CDR3. The CDR3: CSARPSGAYEQYV. The CDR3 DNA follows: TGCAGTGCTAGACCTAGCGGGGCCTACGAGCAGTACGTC.

This CDR3 reads CSASRAGLSGANVLTF. CDR3 bases: TGCAGTGCTAGTCGAGCGGGCCTCTCTGGGGCCAACGTCCTGACTTTC. This chain connects TRBV20-1 to TRBJ2-6, with a tentative D call TRBD2 (6 bases). CDR1 is DFQATT, CDR2 SNEGSKA, per germline (reference sequence). Trimming removed 3 bases at V and 0 bases at J, with 12 bases between. The CDR3 runs to 16 residues.

This clonotype appeared a few times. The V gene is TRBV30, the J gene TRBJ1-5, with a possible D match to TRBD1 (6 bases). The germline V and J ends were trimmed by 2 bases and 6 bases, with 11 bases remaining between them. This CDR3 comprises 13 residues. Germline V gives CDR1 GTSNPN, CDR2 SVGIG (reference sequence). CDR3 loop: CAWSWGGLQPQHF. The CDR3 DNA sequence: TGTGCCTGGAGTTGGGGGGGCCTTCAGCCCCAGCATTTT.

This clonotype was detected ten times or more. V usage is TRBV7-3 and J usage is TRBJ2-7; 7 bases are shared with TRBD1. Germline V gives CDR1 SGHTA, CDR2 FQGTGA. Trimming at V came to 5 bases and at J to 3 bases, leaving 7 bases not matched to a gene. CDR3 length equals 14 residues. The chain's CDR3 is CASSETGSSYEQYF. CDR3 DNA: TGTGCCAGCAGCGAGACAGGGAGTAGCTACGAGCAGTACTTC.